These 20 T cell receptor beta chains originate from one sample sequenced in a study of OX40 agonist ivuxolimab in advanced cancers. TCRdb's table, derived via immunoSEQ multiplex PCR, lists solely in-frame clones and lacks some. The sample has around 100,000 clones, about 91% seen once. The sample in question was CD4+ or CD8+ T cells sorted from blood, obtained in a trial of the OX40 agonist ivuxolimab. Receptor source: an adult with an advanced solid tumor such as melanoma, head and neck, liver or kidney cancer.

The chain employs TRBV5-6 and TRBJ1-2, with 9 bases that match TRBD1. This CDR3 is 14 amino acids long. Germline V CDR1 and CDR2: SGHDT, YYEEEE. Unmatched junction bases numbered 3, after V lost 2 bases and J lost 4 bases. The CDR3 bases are TGTGCCAGCAGCTTAACAGGGGGCGGCTATGGCTACACCTTC. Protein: CASSLTGGGYGYTF.

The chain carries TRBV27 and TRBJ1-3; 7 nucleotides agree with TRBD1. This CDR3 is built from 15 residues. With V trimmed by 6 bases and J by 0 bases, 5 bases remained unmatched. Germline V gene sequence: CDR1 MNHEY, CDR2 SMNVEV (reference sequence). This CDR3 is CASRPTGSSGNTIYF. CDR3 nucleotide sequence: TGTGCCAGCAGGCCGACAGGGAGCTCTGGAAACACCATATATTTT.

CDR3 region: CASSLFTGNTGELFF. CDR3 nucleotide sequence: TGTGCCAGCAGCTTATTTACAGGGAACACCGGGGAGCTGTTTTTT. This chain joins TRBV7-3 and TRBJ2-2; possible D gene TRBD1, 5 bases. From germline, CDR1 is SGHTA and CDR2 FQGTGA. The CDR3 runs 15 residues. The V end lost 2 bases, the J end lost 1 base, and 8 bases lay between the germline ends.

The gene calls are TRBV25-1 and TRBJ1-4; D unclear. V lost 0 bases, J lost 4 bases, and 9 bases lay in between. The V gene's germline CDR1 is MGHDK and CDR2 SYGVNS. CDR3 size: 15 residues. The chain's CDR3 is CASSEYYSYNEKLFF. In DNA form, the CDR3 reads TGTGCCAGCAGTGAATATTACAGCTATAATGAAAAACTGTTTTTT. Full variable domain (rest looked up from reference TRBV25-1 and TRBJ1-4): EADIYQTPRYLVIGTGKKITLECSQTMGHDKMYWYQQDPGMELHLIHYSYGVNSTEKGDLSSESTVSRIRTEHFPLTLESARPSHTSQYLCASSEYYSYNEKLFFGSGTQLSVL.

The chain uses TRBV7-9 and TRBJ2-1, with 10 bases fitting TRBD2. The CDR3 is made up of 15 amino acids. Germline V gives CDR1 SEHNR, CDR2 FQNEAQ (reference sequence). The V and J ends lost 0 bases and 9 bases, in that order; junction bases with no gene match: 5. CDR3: CASSLAAGGPTEQFF. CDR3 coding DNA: TGTGCCAGCAGCTTAGCAGCGGGAGGGCCCACTGAGCAGTTCTTC. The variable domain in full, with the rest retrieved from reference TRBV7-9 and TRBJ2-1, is DTGVSQNPRHKITKRGQNVTFRCDPISEHNRLYWYRQTLGQGPEFLTYFQNEAQLEKSRLLSDRFSAERPKGSFSTLEIQRTEQGDSAMYLCASSLAAGGPTEQFFGPGTRLTVL.

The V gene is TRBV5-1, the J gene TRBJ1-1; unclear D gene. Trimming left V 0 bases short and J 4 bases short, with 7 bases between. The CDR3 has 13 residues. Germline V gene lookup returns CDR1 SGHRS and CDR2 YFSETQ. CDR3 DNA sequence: TGCGCCAGCAGCTTGGCACTGATCACTGAAGCTTTCTTT. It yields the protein CASSLALITEAFF.

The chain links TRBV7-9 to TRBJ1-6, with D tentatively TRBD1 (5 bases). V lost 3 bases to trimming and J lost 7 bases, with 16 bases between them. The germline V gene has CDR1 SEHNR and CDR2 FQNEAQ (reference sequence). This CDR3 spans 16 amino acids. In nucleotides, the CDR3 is TGTGCCAGCAGCTTCTTCGGGCAGGGAAAGAATTCACCCCTCCACTTT. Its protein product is CASSFFGQGKNSPLHF.

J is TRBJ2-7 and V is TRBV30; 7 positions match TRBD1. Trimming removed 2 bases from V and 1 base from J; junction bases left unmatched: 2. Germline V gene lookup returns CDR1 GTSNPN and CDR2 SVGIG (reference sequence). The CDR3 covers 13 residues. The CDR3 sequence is CAWSRGQSYEQYF. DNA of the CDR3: TGTGCCTGGAGTAGGGGACAGTCCTACGAGCAGTACTTC.

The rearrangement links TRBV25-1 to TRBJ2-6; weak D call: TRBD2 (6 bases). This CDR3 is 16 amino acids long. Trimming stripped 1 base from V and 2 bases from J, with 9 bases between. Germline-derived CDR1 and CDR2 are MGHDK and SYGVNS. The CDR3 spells CASSELGGTGANVLTF. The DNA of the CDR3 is TGTGCCAGCAGTGAATTGGGGGGTACTGGGGCCAACGTCCTGACTTTC.

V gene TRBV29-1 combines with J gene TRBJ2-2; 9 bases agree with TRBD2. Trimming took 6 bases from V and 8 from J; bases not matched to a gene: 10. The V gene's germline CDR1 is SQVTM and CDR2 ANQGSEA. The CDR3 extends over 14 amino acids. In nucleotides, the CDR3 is TGCAGCGTCGGGCAGGTAGCGGGAGTGGGGGAGCTGTTTTTT. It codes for CSVGQVAGVGELFF.

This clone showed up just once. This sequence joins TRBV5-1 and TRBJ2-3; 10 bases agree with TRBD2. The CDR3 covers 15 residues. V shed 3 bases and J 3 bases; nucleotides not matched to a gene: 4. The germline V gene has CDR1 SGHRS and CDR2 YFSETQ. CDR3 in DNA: TGCGCCAGCAGCTCCGGACTAGCGGAGACAGATACGCAGTATTTT. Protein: CASSSGLAETDTQYF.

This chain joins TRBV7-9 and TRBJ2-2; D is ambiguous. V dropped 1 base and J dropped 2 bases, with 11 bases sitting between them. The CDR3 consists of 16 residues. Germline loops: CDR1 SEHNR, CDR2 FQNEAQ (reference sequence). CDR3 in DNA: TGTGCCAGCAGCTTAGAGGGCCGGGCTAACACCGGGGAGCTGTTTTTT. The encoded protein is CASSLEGRANTGELFF.

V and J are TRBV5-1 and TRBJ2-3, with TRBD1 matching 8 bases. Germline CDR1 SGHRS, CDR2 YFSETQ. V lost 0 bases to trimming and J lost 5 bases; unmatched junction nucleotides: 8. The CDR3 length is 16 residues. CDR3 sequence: CASSLAGRGLVDTQYF. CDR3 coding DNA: TGCGCCAGCAGCTTGGCCGGCAGGGGGCTAGTAGATACGCAGTATTTT.

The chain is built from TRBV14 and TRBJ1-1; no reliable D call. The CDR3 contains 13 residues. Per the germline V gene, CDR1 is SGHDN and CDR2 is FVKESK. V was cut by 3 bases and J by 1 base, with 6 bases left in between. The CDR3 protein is CASSQRQNTEAFF. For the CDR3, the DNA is TGTGCCAGCAGCCAGAGGCAGAACACTGAAGCTTTCTTT.

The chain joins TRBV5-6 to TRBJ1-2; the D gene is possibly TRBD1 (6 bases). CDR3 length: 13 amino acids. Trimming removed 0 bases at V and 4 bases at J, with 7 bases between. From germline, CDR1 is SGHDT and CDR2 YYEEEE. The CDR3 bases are TGTGCCAGCAGCTTGGGCAGGGGCTATGGCTACACCTTC. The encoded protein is CASSLGRGYGYTF.

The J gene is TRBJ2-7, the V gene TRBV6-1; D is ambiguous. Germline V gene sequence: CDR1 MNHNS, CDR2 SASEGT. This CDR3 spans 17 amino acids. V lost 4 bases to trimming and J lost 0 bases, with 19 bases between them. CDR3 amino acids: CASSVNSWLSSSYEQYF. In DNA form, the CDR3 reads TGTGCCAGCAGTGTAAATTCTTGGCTCTCGAGCTCCTACGAGCAGTACTTC.

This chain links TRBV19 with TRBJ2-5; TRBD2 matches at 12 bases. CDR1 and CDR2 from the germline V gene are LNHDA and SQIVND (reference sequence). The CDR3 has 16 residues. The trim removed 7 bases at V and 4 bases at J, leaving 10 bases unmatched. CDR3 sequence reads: CASTSTSGGPRETQYF. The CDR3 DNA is TGTGCCAGTACGAGTACTAGCGGGGGGCCACGAGAGACCCAGTACTTC.

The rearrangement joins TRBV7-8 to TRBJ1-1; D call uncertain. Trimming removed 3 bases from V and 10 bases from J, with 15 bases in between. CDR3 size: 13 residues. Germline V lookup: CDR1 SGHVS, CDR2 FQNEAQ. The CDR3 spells CASSLVGRAGAFF. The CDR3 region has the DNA TGTGCCAGCAGCTTGGTAGGAAGGGCCGGAGCTTTCTTT. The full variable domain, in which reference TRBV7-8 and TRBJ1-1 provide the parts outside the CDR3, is GAGVSQSPRYKVAKRGQDVALRCDPISGHVSLFWYQQALGQGPEFLTYFQNEAQLDKSGLPSDRFFAERPEGSVSTLKIQRTQQEDSAVYLCASSLVGRAGAFFGQGTRLTVV.

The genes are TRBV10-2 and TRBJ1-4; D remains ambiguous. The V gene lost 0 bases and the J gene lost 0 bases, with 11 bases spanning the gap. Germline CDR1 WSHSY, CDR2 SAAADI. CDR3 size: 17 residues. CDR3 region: CASSESSRLATNEKLFF. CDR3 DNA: TGCGCCAGCAGTGAGTCTTCCCGGCTTGCAACTAATGAAAAACTGTTTTTT.

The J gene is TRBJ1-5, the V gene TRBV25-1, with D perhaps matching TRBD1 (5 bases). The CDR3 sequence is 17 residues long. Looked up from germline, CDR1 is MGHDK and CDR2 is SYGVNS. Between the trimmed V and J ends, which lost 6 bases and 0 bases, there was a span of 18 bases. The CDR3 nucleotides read TGTGCCAGCAGCCCCTATTGGGGCAGATATAGCAATCAGCCCCAGCATTTT. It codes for CASSPYWGRYSNQPQHF.